A selection of T cell receptor beta chains follows, all from one sample in a study of OX40 agonist ivuxolimab in advanced cancers. Repertoires were generated with immunoSEQ multiplex PCR, while TCRdb's copy carries only in-frame clones and drops some. Among around 44,000 clones listed, 70% to 90% were seen once. The sample in question was CD4+ or CD8+ T cells sorted from blood, obtained in a trial of the OX40 agonist ivuxolimab. These receptors were taken from an adult with an advanced solid tumor such as melanoma, head and neck, liver or kidney cancer. Each CDR3 is given with its conserved first and last residue. A D gene is named only where the DNA matches it firmly. Not all rows give a size; the values are once, few, many and, for expanded clones, a class.

cdr3_nt cdr3_aa j_call v_call clone_size d_call
TGTGCCAGCAGCCAAAATGCCGCAGATACGCAGTATTTT CASSQNAADTQYF TRBJ2-3 TRBV14 . .
TGTGCCTGGAGTGTAATTGAGGGGGGCGAACTGTTTTTT CAWSVIEGGELFF TRBJ1-4 TRBV30 . .
TGTGCCAGCAGCCCTACGGGATTCGTGGCAGATACGCAGTATTTT CASSPTGFVADTQYF TRBJ2-3 TRBV13 . .
TGTGCCAGCAGCTCCCGGATGGGAAATCAGCCCCAGCATTTT CASSSRMGNQPQHF TRBJ1-5 TRBV5-6 . .
TGTGCCAGCACCGGAGCTAGAGAGCAGTACTTC CASTGAREQYF TRBJ2-7 TRBV28 . .
TGTGCCAGCAGGCTTACAGGGGCCAGAGAAAAACTGTTTTTT CASRLTGAREKLFF TRBJ1-4 TRBV2 . TRBD1
TGCGCCAGCAGCCAAGGGGCAGTCGGGGAGGCTTTCTTT CASSQGAVGEAFF TRBJ1-1 TRBV4-1 . .
TGTGCCAGAAGCTCTGGACAGCCCCAGCATTTT CARSSGQPQHF TRBJ1-5 TRBV5-3 . .
TGTGCCAGCAGCCATTCCGGGACAGCCTTTTATGGCTACACCTTC CASSHSGTAFYGYTF TRBJ1-2 TRBV7-2 . TRBD1
TGTGCCAGCAGAGGAGTAGGAGGACAGGGGGCGCGGTATAGCAATCAGCCCCAGCATTTT CASRGVGGQGARYSNQPQHF TRBJ1-5 TRBV14 . TRBD1
TGTGCCATCAGTCAGGGGGGTAAGAGAGTCGACTTC CAISQGGKRVDF TRBJ2-7 TRBV10-3 . .
TGTGCCAGTAGTATGTTTGCGGGAGGATTCGCAGATACGCAGTATTTT CASSMFAGGFADTQYF TRBJ2-3 TRBV19 . TRBD2
TGTGCCAGCAGCGTAGAGACAGGGAGGGATGAAAAACTGTTTTTT CASSVETGRDEKLFF TRBJ1-4 TRBV9 . TRBD1
TGTGCCAGCAGGTTCCTCACAGGGGGAAACGAGCAGTACTTC CASRFLTGGNEQYF TRBJ2-7 TRBV2 . TRBD1
TGTGCCAGCAGCTCAATTAGAGGGGCACAGGGTACCGAGCAGTACTTC CASSSIRGAQGTEQYF TRBJ2-7 TRBV11-2 . .
TGTGCCAGCAGCTTGTGGGCTAGCGTCTACAATGAGCAGTTCTTC CASSLWASVYNEQFF TRBJ2-1 TRBV5-6 . .
TGTGCCAGCACTTCCCTCAGGGGTGGGTACACTGAAGCTTTCTTT CASTSLRGGYTEAFF TRBJ1-1 TRBV11-2 . .
TGTGCCAGCATCCAGGGGGGATCTAGCGGTTCTTACAATGAGCAGTTCTTC CASIQGGSSGSYNEQFF TRBJ2-1 TRBV7-2 once .
TGTGCCAGCAGCTCCGGGACAGGAAGCTCCTACGAGCAGTACTTC CASSSGTGSSYEQYF TRBJ2-7 TRBV5-4 . TRBD1
TGTGCCAGCAGCTTAGTAGGGCAGGGATCGGAAAAACTGTTTTTT CASSLVGQGSEKLFF TRBJ1-4 TRBV7-2 . .
TGTGCCAGCAGCTTAGATACTAACTACGAGCAGTACTTC CASSLDTNYEQYF TRBJ2-7 TRBV7-2 once .
TGTGCCAGTAGTCCCATACCTGGGGGCAATCAGCCCCAGCATTTT CASSPIPGGNQPQHF TRBJ1-5 TRBV19 few .
TGTGCCAGCAGCTTATTGTCCGCGGGGGCCGTAAACACCGGGGAGCTGTTTTTT CASSLLSAGAVNTGELFF TRBJ2-2 TRBV7-2 once .
TGTGCCAGCAGCTTAGCTAGCGGGCCCTACAATGAGCAGTTCTTC CASSLASGPYNEQFF TRBJ2-1 TRBV7-8 . TRBD2
TGCGCCAGCACGGGGACTGTCAATTCACCCCTCCACTTT CASTGTVNSPLHF TRBJ1-6 TRBV5-1 few .
TGTGCCAGCACCCACAATAAAATCTATGGCTACACCTTC CASTHNKIYGYTF TRBJ1-2 TRBV7-9 . .
TGTGCCAGCAGCGTGACTAGCGGGGCCCGGGGGGAGACCCAGTACTTC CASSVTSGARGETQYF TRBJ2-5 TRBV9 . TRBD2
TGTGCCAGCAGAGGAACAGGGCGCTATGGCTACACCTTC CASRGTGRYGYTF TRBJ1-2 TRBV2 few .
TGTGCCAGCTCACCACCGAGTGACTCCTACGAGCAGTACTTC CASSPPSDSYEQYF TRBJ2-7 TRBV18 . .
TGTGCCAGCAGCTTGGGGGCCGATAGCTATAGCAATCAGCCCCAGCATTTT CASSLGADSYSNQPQHF TRBJ1-5 TRBV5-8 . .
TGCGCCAGCAGCCAAGATCTTTTGGTGGGGCCGGGTCAGCCCCAGCATTTT CASSQDLLVGPGQPQHF TRBJ1-5 TRBV4-3 . .
TGTGCCAGCAGCCCCGATGGGAGACTATCCTACGAGCAGTACTTC CASSPDGRLSYEQYF TRBJ2-7 TRBV7-2 . .
TGCGCCAGCAGCTTGGAGGCGATCGGAGATACGCAGTATTTT CASSLEAIGDTQYF TRBJ2-3 TRBV5-1 . .
TGTGCCAGCAGCTTAGGAGTGCAGGGTGGTTCAGAGACCCAGTACTTC CASSLGVQGGSETQYF TRBJ2-5 TRBV7-2 . .
TGTGCCAGCAGCCAACCCAGGGCGGGGGGGCGATACGAGCAGTACTTC CASSQPRAGGRYEQYF TRBJ2-7 TRBV12-1 . .
TGTGCCAGCAGTGAATGGGGGCCAACCAATCAGCCCCAGCATTTT CASSEWGPTNQPQHF TRBJ1-5 TRBV6-1 . .
TGTGCCAGCAGTTATACCCATGGGACAGGAAGGGACGAGCAGTACTTC CASSYTHGTGRDEQYF TRBJ2-7 TRBV6-5 . TRBD1
TGTGCCAGCAGCTTGGGCGCAGGTATGAACACTGAAGCTTTCTTT CASSLGAGMNTEAFF TRBJ1-1 TRBV5-6 . .
TGTGCCAGTAGTCGACCGGGACAGAAGAACACTGAAGCTTTCTTT CASSRPGQKNTEAFF TRBJ1-1 TRBV19 . TRBD1
TGCGCCAGCAGCCCTTGGTGGCGAAAACCCCTCCACTTT CASSPWWRKPLHF TRBJ1-6 TRBV4-1 . .
TGTGCCAGCCGCCTCCCACCCCGGGGGGGCCCTAGCACAGATACGCAGTATTTT CASRLPPRGGPSTDTQYF TRBJ2-3 TRBV28 . TRBD2
TGCGCCAGCAGCCAAGGGTCAGGGGGGAGCTCCTATAATTCACCCCTCCACTTT CASSQGSGGSSYNSPLHF TRBJ1-6 TRBV4-1 . TRBD1
TGTGCCAGCAGCGTAGAAGGGCGGCAAGCGTCGGATCAGTTCTTC CASSVEGRQASDQFF TRBJ2-1 TRBV9 . .
TGTGCCAGCAGCGAGCGGACCCTTGGTCTTTATGGCTACACCTTC CASSERTLGLYGYTF TRBJ1-2 TRBV6-1 . .
TGCGCCAGCAGCTTGGGGAGCGGGGCTTACAATGAGCAGTTCTTC CASSLGSGAYNEQFF TRBJ2-1 TRBV5-1 . TRBD2
TGTGCCAGCAGTGAATTCGGGACAGGGGAGTATGGCTACACCTTC CASSEFGTGEYGYTF TRBJ1-2 TRBV2 . TRBD1
TGTGCCAGCAGCCAAATGATCGGCAACAACTACGAGCAGTACTTC CASSQMIGNNYEQYF TRBJ2-7 TRBV11-2 . .
TGCGCCAGCAGCACTGATTTAACCGGGACACTCTCTGGAAACACCATATATTTT CASSTDLTGTLSGNTIYF TRBJ1-3 TRBV5-1 . .
TGTGCCAGCAGCTTAAACCGACTAGCTCCCGAGCAGTTCTTC CASSLNRLAPEQFF TRBJ2-1 TRBV7-2 . TRBD2
TGTGCCAGTAGTATGTTAAGCGGGGGTCCCTACAATGAGCAGTTCTTC CASSMLSGGPYNEQFF TRBJ2-1 TRBV19 once TRBD2
TGCGCCAGCAGCCAAGGGTCTGGCTTGGATCAGCCCCAGCATTTT CASSQGSGLDQPQHF TRBJ1-5 TRBV4-1 once .
TGTGCCAGCAGCGGGGAACAGGGTGGGTATGGCTACACCTTC CASSGEQGGYGYTF TRBJ1-2 TRBV9 . .
TGTGCCAGCAGTCAAGTGAGGGCAGGGGGCACCGGGGCCAACGTCCTGACTTTC CASSQVRAGGTGANVLTF TRBJ2-6 TRBV5-5 . TRBD1
TGTGCCAGCAGTCTGCAAGGCTATGGCTACACCTTC CASSLQGYGYTF TRBJ1-2 TRBV27 . .
TGTGCCAGCAGCTTAGACGGCAATTCACCCCTCCACTTT CASSLDGNSPLHF TRBJ1-6 TRBV7-3 . .
TGCGCCAGCAGCTTCCTCGGGGACTCTGGAAACACCATATATTTT CASSFLGDSGNTIYF TRBJ1-3 TRBV5-1 . .